Listed below are T cell receptor beta chains from one sample, sequenced in a study of T cell changes during pregnancy in multiple sclerosis. Some clones are missing from TCRdb's copy, which holds only in-frame ones; the method was immunoSEQ multiplex PCR. The top ten clones hold roughly 1.7% of a sample with roughly 100,000 clones, roughly nine tenths of them seen once. The sample was peripheral blood, taken after pregnancy. These receptor sequences come from a female donor in good health, enrolled as a control in a pregnancy study. Each CDR3 is given without its conserved first and last residue. The order of the fields is CDR3 protein, V gene.

ASSDPGTLRYT | TRBV6-4
ASSLAGPDKEQF | TRBV7-6
ASGGKTGSTEAF | TRBV27
ASSTRDRAEEAF | TRBV4-2
ASSPVNQPQH | TRBV7-8
AGWTGEAGGYT | TRBV2
ASSFKRTGPYEQY | TRBV5-1
ASSQSSGVATGELF | TRBV4-2
ATRDEKLF | TRBV28
ASSLAVARGTQY | TRBV7-9
ASSIMQGGNQPQH | TRBV19
ASSFLGGHQPQH | TRBV6-5
ASSSKSSYNSPLH | TRBV11-2
ASSVRLAGKIYNEQF | TRBV25-1
ASSFLAGVSADTQY | TRBV27
ASSPDRAYEQY | TRBV4-3
ASSVVPGGDTQY | TRBV9
ASSWGVDSPLH | TRBV5-4
ASGRGGEQF | TRBV28
ASSRLAGANTGELF | TRBV4-3
ASSFGAGGTYEQY | TRBV7-3
ASSLRQGVVDTQY | TRBV7-2
ASSWGGGPGETQY | TRBV5-1
ASSSDRGRTEAF | TRBV28